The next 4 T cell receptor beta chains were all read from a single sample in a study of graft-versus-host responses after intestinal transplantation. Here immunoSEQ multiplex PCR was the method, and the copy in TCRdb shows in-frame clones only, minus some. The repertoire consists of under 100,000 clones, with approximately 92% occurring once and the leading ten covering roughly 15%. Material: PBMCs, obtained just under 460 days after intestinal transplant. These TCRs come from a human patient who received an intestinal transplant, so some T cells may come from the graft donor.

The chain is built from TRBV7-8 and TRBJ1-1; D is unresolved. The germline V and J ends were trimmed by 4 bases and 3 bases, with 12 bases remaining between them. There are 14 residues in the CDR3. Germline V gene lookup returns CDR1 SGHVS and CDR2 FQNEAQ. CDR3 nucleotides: TGTGCCAGCAGCTCAGATTTTATAGACACTGAAGCTTTCTTT. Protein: CASSSDFIDTEAFF.

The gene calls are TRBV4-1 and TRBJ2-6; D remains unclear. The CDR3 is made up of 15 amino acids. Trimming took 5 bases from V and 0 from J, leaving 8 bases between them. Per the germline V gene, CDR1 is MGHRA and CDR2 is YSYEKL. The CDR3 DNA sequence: TGCGCCAGCAGCTATCACAGCTCTGGGGCCAACGTCCTGACTTTC. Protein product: CASSYHSSGANVLTF.

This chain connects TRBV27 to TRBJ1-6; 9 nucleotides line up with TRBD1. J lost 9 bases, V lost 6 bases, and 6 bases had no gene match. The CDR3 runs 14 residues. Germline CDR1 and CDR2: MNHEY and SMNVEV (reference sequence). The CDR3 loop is CASRLQGAGSPLHF. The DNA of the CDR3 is TGTGCCAGCAGACTACAGGGGGCTGGTTCACCCCTCCACTTT.

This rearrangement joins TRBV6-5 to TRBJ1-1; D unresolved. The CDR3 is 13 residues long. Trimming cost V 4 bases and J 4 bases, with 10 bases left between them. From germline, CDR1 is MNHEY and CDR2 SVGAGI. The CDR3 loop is CASSLTEGTEAFF. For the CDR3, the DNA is TGTGCCAGCAGTTTAACAGAGGGCACTGAAGCTTTCTTT.